This T cell receptor (beta chain) was sequenced in a study of OX40 agonist ivuxolimab in advanced cancers. The study in broad terms: Ivuxolimab, which targeted the costimulatory receptor OX40 (CD134), was an agonistic, fully human IgG2 monoclonal antibody. Prior anti-PD-1, anti-PD-L1 or anti-CTLA-4 therapy was permitted, and checkpoint inhibitors had been received by about 44% of dose-escalation patients. Three dose-escalation patients achieved partial responses, one with hepatocellular carcinoma and two with cutaneous melanoma. The paper reports the monotherapy dose-escalation portion (N of about 54 patients) of the phase I ivuxolimab trial. Intravenous ivuxolimab was administered to patients every 2 weeks at six dose levels: 0.01, 0.1, 0.3, 1.5, 3 and 10 mg/kg. A male proportion of 70% to 90% and a mean age of 60 years, ranging from 23 to 79, were recorded for the dose-escalation cohort. Of the approximately 50 patients in dose escalation, 19 had hepatocellular carcinoma, some 15 had melanoma, 9 had renal cell carcinoma and 9 had head and neck cancer. The purpose of peripheral TCRbeta sequencing was to test whether ivuxolimab changed TCR sequence diversity and led to clonal T-cell expansion. Results and caveats for the whole study, not just this receptor: In the 0.1-3.0 mg/kg groups, partial responders had among the lowest normalized peripheral clonal expansion, particularly in CD8+ T cells. At doses from 0.1 to 3.0 mg/kg, clonal expansion was seen in both CD4+ and CD8+ blood T cells between baseline and week 6. Which antigens the clonally expanded peripheral T cells were specific for was not determined. Low levels of normalized T-cell clonal expansion were also shown by some nonresponding patients. After ivuxolimab, expanded clones were on average more numerous among CD8+ T cells than among CD4+ T cells.

Of note for this clone: No antigen is known for it. Per-base quality was not reported, and no clone a single base away is much larger than it.

Inclusive of the bounding cysteine and phenylalanine, the CDR3 is 18 residues long. Only the CDR3 portion is preserved as DNA: 54 bases, with reading frame beginning at the first base. V is reduced by 2 bases and J by 1 base, leaving a spacing of 18 bases between them. CDR1 and CDR2, looked up from the germline V gene, are KGHSH and LQKENI. The trial excluded patients who had a history of autoimmune disease or who were on systemic immunosuppression. Peripheral blood for TCR sequencing was collected from all dose cohorts at baseline, on cycle 4 day 1, and on cycle 7 day 1. Samples were obtained from an open-label, multicenter, first-in-human phase I dose-escalation trial of ivuxolimab. The trial enrolled adults with locally advanced or metastatic head and neck squamous cell, hepatocellular, melanoma or renal cell carcinoma. CD4+ and CD8+ T cells were sorted separately from peripheral blood before TCR sequencing.

To sequence the TCRbeta CDR3 region, genomic DNA was isolated from the sorted cells. The immunoSEQ Assay was used for sequencing of TCRbeta CDR3 regions. The immuneACCESS repertoire file appears here via TCRdb, limited to in-frame rearrangements. These files lack a portion of the clones; in checked studies, under half of the deficit traces to unresolved V genes, and the cause of the others is not known. The sample data list 40,000 to 50,000 clones, and less than 90% of these were observed just once. Together, the top ten hold approximately 52% of the sample. The origin of this receptor is an adult with an advanced solid tumor such as melanoma, head and neck, liver or kidney cancer. Sequences were derived from CD4+ or CD8+ T cells sorted from blood, sampled in a trial of the OX40 agonist ivuxolimab. The rearrangement combines TRBV18 with TRBJ2-1; the D gene is perhaps TRBD1, on 6 matching bases. The CDR3 loop reads CASSPRRQGTGSYNEQFF. The nucleotide sequence reads TGTGCCAGCTCACCAAGGCGCCAGGGGACCGGTTCCTACAATGAGCAGTTCTTC.